Listed below are T cell receptor beta chains from one sample, sequenced in a study of T cells after yellow fever vaccination. One entry per CDR3 protein, called by TCRdb with MiXCR from the 5' RACE reads. The sample yields 450,000 to 600,000 distinct CDR3 sequences, 13% seen once. This material consisted of PBMCs, taken on the day of the yellow fever booster vaccination. The source of these receptors is a man aged 25-45 years who received the YFV17D yellow fever vaccine. The conserved cysteine and the conserved F or W are not part of the CDR3 here. A row's size may be missing; if present it is once, few, many or a size class.

size	V	CDR3
many	TRBV5-1	ASSLNAYEQY
.	TRBV5-1	ASSLGHFGTEAF
few	TRBV5-6	ASSLGTRGTGELF
.	TRBV5-4	ASSLRVRGHTTGELF
.	TRBV5-1	ASSLAASNTEAF
many	TRBV18	ASSQKGRETQY
few	TRBV7-8	ASSKGGGTFTDTQY
.	TRBV20-1	SASPGAGNTIY
.	TRBV20-1	SAPHPQGGDNSPLH
.	TRBV28	ASLRPLAGTGELF
.	TRBV1	TSCLRPTLAGTQETQY
few	TRBV18	ASSPPGETNEKLF
few	TRBV20-1	SARDRPGKGIGETQY
few	TRBV18	ASSPPEDREKGNTGANVLT
few	TRBV7-6	ASSLLPGRTNNEQF
.	TRBV15	ATSRVSLDYWGSTDTQY
few	TRBV6-1	ASSPQGPKNIQY
.	TRBV30	AWSVRQSTLTISGANVLT
few	TRBV6-6	ASSSTRTEQY
many	TRBV28	ASTLAQGTDTQY
few	TRBV7-6	ASPLAGTENSPLH
few	TRBV29-1	SVERQGARGRGYEQY
.	TRBV10-3	AISDPLAGGYEQY
.	TRBV18	ASSPERYEQY
few	TRBV5-1	ASFQGSQETQY
few	TRBV6-1	ASTPTSGRSGEQF
.	TRBV4-3	ASSQAEYGYT